A single sample is the source of the 5 T cell receptor beta chains below, sequenced in a study of response to subunit inactivated influenza vaccine. One entry per CDR3 protein results from TCRdb running MiXCR on the RT-PCR reads. The sample has about 480,000 distinct CDR3 sequences, roughly 9.7% seen once. The sample here was PBMCs from blood, taken roughly 46 days after vaccination. These receptors were collected from a man between 45 and 60 years old who received an inactivated influenza vaccine.

This clonotype has ten or more counts. The V call is TRBV12-3 or TRBV12-4, the J call TRBJ1-3, with unresolved D. V lost 7 bases and J 0 bases, leaving 13 bases between the germline ends. The CDR3 extends over 15 amino acids. The CDR3 DNA reads as TGTGCCAGCACCGAAGGGTATATCTCTGGAAACACCATATATTTT. It encodes CASTEGYISGNTIYF.

This chain joins TRBV7-2 and TRBJ2-6; D might be TRBD1 (6 bases). Trimming shortened V by 3 bases and J by 1 base, and 13 bases separated the two germline ends. The CDR3 has 17 amino acids. Germline V gene data show CDR1 as SGHTA and CDR2 as FQGNSA. The CDR3 loop reads CASSFRDTLSGANVLTF. CDR3 DNA sequence: TGTGCCAGCAGCTTTAGGGACACCCTTTCTGGGGCCAACGTCCTGACTTTC. Filled out from reference TRBV7-2 and TRBJ2-6, the complete variable domain reads GAGVSQSPSNKVTEKGKDVELRCDPISGHTALYWYRQSLGQGLEFLIYFQGNSAPDKSGLPSDRFSAERTGGSVSTLTIQRTQQEDSAVYLCASSFRDTLSGANVLTFGAGSRLTVL.

This clonotype was detected a few times. The CDR3 here is CASNIQAASYEQYF. The CDR3 DNA is TGTGCCAGCAACATCCAAGCGGCCTCCTACGAGCAGTACTTC. The chain links TRBV7-2 to TRBJ2-7; a weak D match, TRBD2 (5 bases). CDR1 is SGHTA and CDR2 is FQGNSA in the germline V gene. CDR3 length equals 14 residues. V was shortened by 7 bases and J by 0 bases, with 13 bases between the two germline ends.

The rearrangement uses TRBV30 and TRBJ1-5; D remains ambiguous. Deletions cut 2 bases from V and 0 bases from J, with 5 bases between. Germline CDR1 reads GTSNPN; CDR2 reads SVGIG (reference sequence). The CDR3 is 13 residues long. This CDR3 is CAWSRDSNQPQHF. CDR3 nucleotides: TGTGCCTGGAGTCGTGATAGCAATCAGCCCCAGCATTTT.

The chain joins TRBV12-3 or TRBV12-4 to TRBJ2-7, with unresolved D. The V end lost 6 bases, the J end lost 0 bases, and 9 bases lay between the germline ends. The CDR3 totals 13 residues. This CDR3 is CASREVGSYEQYF. CDR3 bases: TGTGCCAGCAGAGAAGTAGGCTCCTACGAGCAGTACTTC.